The rows below give T cell receptor beta chains drawn from one sample of a study of response to subunit inactivated influenza vaccine. TCRdb re-analysed the RT-PCR reads in MiXCR, keeping a single row per CDR3 protein. The table records 430,000 or so distinct CDR3 sequences, 9.5% to 12% of them present only once. The sample in question was PBMCs from blood, obtained 40 to 50 days after vaccination. All receptors come from a man between 45 and 60 years old who received an inactivated influenza vaccine. The conserved cysteine and the conserved F or W are not part of the CDR3 here.

TRBV7-2,TRBJ1-5,ASSRTGGQGNQPQH
TRBV12-5,TRBJ2-7,ASGLYRPYEQY
TRBV14,TRBJ2-5,ASSPPNIQETQY
TRBV4-2,TRBJ2-1,ASSQVGSEQF
TRBV7-2,TRBJ1-1,ASSPTTNTEAF
TRBV9,TRBJ1-4,ASSPRPSPGEKLF
TRBV7-9,TRBJ2-5,ASSIIRSGAGETQY
TRBV11-2,TRBJ2-5,ASSAQRGQETQY
TRBV5-1,TRBJ1-2,ASSPGQGIYGDGYT
TRBV29-1,TRBJ2-3,SARPDSSTDTQY
TRBV6-2/TRBV6-3,TRBJ2-7,ASSYSDGPYEQY
TRBV7-3,TRBJ2-6,ASSVRRSGANVLT
TRBV20-1,TRBJ2-1,SAIEGTSFSLVGNEQF
TRBV4-3,TRBJ2-3,ASSQDSGKDTQY
TRBV7-2,TRBJ2-7,ASSLGSSRWTDYEQY
TRBV7-9,TRBJ2-7,ASSLALSGALDEQY
TRBV9,TRBJ2-1,ASSVERGRRGEQF
TRBV7-9,TRBJ2-7,ASSRGTGRLYEQY
TRBV29-1,TRBJ1-1,SAADTFGAF
TRBV2,TRBJ2-1,ASSEMKRGGPNEQF
TRBV7-9,TRBJ1-2,ASSSDGQLYGYT
TRBV5-1,TRBJ2-5,ASSLAWRETQY
TRBV7-8,TRBJ2-2,ASSFGGRGTGELF
TRBV4-2,TRBJ1-4,ASSQDSGAATNEKLF
TRBV24-1,TRBJ2-3,ATSDPFQDTDTQY
TRBV12-3/TRBV12-4,TRBJ2-7,ASSFQPSLEQY
TRBV5-1,TRBJ2-3,ASSQGTTRATQY
TRBV21-1,TRBJ2-1,ASSKRQGFQF